The present entry profiles one T cell receptor beta chain with its context. Antigen specificity is unknown. From RNA transcripts, TCR beta CDR3 regions were amplified. Primed by the HTBI set, a first-round RT-PCR was run on the TCR CDR3. TCRdb re-called the multiplex PCR reads with MiXCR, one entry per CDR3 protein. The table has a few hundred thousand distinct CDR3 sequences, 40% to 55% seen once. This entry is derived from a study of T cells in Graves' hyperthyroidism and ophthalmopathy. Trimming removed 10 bases from V and 6 bases from J; junction bases left unmatched: 21. The CDR3 runs 16 residues. From germline, CDR1 is ENHRY and CDR2 SYGVKD. Study results and limitations: Ophthalmopathy was model-predicted a median roughly 6.5 months pre-onset.

The TCR sequence derives from an adult woman with Graves' disease, either hyperthyroidism or ophthalmopathy (not recorded which). The V and J genes are TRBV10-3 and TRBJ2-7, with 7 bases fitting TRBD1. The material sequenced was peripheral blood or thyroid tissue (not recorded which). CDR3 DNA sequence: TGTGCCAGCAGCTCGGACAGGAGTTCAATTCTTCGCGAGCAGTACTTC. As protein: CASSSDRSSILREQYF.